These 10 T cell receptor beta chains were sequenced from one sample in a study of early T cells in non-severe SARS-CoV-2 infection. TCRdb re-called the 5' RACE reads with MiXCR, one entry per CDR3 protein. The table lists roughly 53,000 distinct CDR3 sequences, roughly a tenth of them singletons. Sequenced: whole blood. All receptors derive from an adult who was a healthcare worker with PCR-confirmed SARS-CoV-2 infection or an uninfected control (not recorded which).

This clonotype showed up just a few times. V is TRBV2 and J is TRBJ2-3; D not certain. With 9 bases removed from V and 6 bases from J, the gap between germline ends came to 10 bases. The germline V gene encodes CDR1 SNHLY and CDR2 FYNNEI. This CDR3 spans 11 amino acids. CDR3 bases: TGTGCCAGTAAGGATGGGGATACGCAGTATTTT. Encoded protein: CASKDGDTQYF.

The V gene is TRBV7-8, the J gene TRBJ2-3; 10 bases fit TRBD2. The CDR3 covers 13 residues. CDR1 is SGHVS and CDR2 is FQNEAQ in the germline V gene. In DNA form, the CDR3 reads TGTACTAGCGGGGTCCTACTCACAGATACGCAGTATTTT. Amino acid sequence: CTSGVLLTDTQYF.

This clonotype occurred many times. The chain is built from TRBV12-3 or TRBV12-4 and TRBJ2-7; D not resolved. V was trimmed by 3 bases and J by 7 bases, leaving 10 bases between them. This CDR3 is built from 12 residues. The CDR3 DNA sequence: TGTGCCAGCAGTTTCCTACACGGGGAGCAGTACTTC. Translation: CASSFLHGEQYF.

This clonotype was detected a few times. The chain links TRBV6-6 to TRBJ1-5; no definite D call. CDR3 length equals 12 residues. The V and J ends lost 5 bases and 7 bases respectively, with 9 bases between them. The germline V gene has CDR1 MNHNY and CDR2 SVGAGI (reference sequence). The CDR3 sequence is CASSNTAQPQHF. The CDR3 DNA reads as TGTGCCAGCAGTAATACAGCGCAGCCCCAGCATTTT.

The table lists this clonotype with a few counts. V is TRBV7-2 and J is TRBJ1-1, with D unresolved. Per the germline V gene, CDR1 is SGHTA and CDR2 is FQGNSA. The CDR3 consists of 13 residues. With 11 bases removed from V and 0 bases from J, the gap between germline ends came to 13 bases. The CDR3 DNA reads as TGTGCCCGGCGGCAGGCGGTGAACACTGAAGCTTTCTTT. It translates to CARRQAVNTEAFF.

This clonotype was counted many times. CDR3 amino acids: CASSEQDTYTF. The CDR3 DNA reads as TGTGCCAGCAGTGAACAGGATACTTACACCTTC. The chain has TRBV6-1 and TRBJ1-2, with unresolved D. Germline V gene lookup returns CDR1 MNHNS and CDR2 SASEGT. CDR3 length: 11 amino acids. Trimming pared 2 bases from V and 11 bases from J, leaving 9 bases between.

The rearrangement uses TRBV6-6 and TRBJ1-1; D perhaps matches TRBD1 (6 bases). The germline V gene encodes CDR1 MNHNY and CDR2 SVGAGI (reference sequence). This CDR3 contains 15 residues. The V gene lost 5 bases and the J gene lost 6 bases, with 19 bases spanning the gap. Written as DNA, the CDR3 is TGTGCCAGCAGTGCCACAGGGACCAAGGTGTCTGAAGCTTTCTTT. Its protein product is CASSATGTKVSEAFF.

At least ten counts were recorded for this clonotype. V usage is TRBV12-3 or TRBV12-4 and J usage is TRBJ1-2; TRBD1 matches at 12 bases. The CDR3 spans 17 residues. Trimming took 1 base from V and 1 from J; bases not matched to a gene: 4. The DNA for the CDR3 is TGTGCCAGCAGTTTAGAGGGACAGGGGGCTCTTAACTATGGCTACACCTTC. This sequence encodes CASSLEGQGALNYGYTF.

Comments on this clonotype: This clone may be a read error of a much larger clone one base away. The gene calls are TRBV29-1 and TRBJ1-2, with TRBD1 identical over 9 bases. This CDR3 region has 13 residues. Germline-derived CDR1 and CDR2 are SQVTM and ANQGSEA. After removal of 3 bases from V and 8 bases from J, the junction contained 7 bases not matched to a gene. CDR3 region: CSVESDRGKGYTF. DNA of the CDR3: TGCAGCGTTGAGTCGGACAGGGGAAAAGGCTACACCTTC.

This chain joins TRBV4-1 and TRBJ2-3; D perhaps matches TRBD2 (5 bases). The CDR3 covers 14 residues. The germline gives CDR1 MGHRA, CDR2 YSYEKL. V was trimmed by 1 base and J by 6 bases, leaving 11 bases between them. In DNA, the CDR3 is TGCGCCAGCAGCCAAGCCGGTAGCGTCGATACGCAGTATTTT. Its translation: CASSQAGSVDTQYF.